One sample yielded the 13 T cell receptor beta chains listed below, sequenced in a study of OX40 agonist ivuxolimab in advanced cancers. Assay: immunoSEQ multiplex PCR; the TCRdb copy retains only in-frame clones and omits some. This sample has about 70,000 clones; around nine tenths occur once, and the top ten carry 6% to 8%. This material consisted of CD4+ or CD8+ T cells sorted from blood, taken in a trial of the OX40 agonist ivuxolimab. All receptors come from an adult with an advanced solid tumor such as melanoma, head and neck, liver or kidney cancer.

V usage is TRBV1 and J usage is TRBJ2-3. TRBV1 represents a pseudogene. The CDR3 consists of 17 residues. The CDR3 here is CTSSHLGFRSEKDTQYF. The CDR3 coding sequence is TGCACCAGCAGCCACTTGGGTTTTCGGTCCGAGAAGGATACGCAGTATTTT.

V and J are TRBV5-1 and TRBJ1-6, with a weak D call TRBD1 (5 bases). V lost 0 bases and J lost 7, with 11 bases in between. The CDR3 runs to 15 residues. Germline V gives CDR1 SGHRS, CDR2 YFSETQ. CDR3 sequence reads: CASSLGGRDNSPLHF. The DNA of the CDR3 is TGCGCCAGCAGCTTGGGGGGGAGGGACAATTCACCCCTCCACTTT.

The chain links TRBV5-4 to TRBJ2-1; the match to TRBD1 covers 8 bases. J was trimmed by 10 bases and V by 1 base; bases with no gene match: 7. The CDR3 extends over 14 amino acids. Germline V gene lookup returns CDR1 SGHNT and CDR2 YYREEE (reference sequence). The CDR3 loop reads CASSLSQGAWEQFF. CDR3 coding DNA: TGTGCCAGCAGCTTGAGTCAGGGGGCGTGGGAGCAGTTCTTC.

Note on this clone: The conserved final phenylalanine or tryptophan is absent from the CDR3, which likely points to a read error. The J gene is TRBJ2-2, the V gene TRBV27; TRBD2 might be the D (5 bases). This CDR3 is built from 14 residues. The germline V gene encodes CDR1 MNHEY and CDR2 SMNVEV (reference sequence). Trimming stripped 5 bases from V and 3 bases from J, with 10 bases between. The CDR3 DNA reads as TGTGCCAGCAGTCCCGGACTCTACACCGGGGAGCTGTTTTAT. It specifies CASSPGLYTGELFY.

The V and J genes are TRBV27 and TRBJ1-2; D is uncertain. The germline V and J ends were trimmed by 5 bases and 6 bases, with 16 bases remaining between them. This CDR3 contains 14 residues. Germline CDR1 MNHEY, CDR2 SMNVEV (reference sequence). The CDR3 loop is CASSPVFSGDGYTF. The CDR3 bases are TGTGCCAGCAGTCCGGTTTTTTCGGGAGATGGCTACACCTTC.

The genes are TRBV11-2 and TRBJ2-7, with D unresolved. Deletions cut 5 bases from V and 6 bases from J, with 11 bases between. This CDR3 spans 12 amino acids. Germline V gives CDR1 SGHAT, CDR2 FQNNGV. CDR3 amino acids: CASSPNNGEQYF. The CDR3 nucleotides read TGTGCCAGCAGCCCCAATAATGGCGAGCAGTACTTC.

The chain carries TRBV7-9 and TRBJ1-5, with no clear D. This CDR3 spans 13 amino acids. The germline V and J ends were trimmed by 6 bases and 11 bases, with 17 bases remaining between them. Germline loops: CDR1 SEHNR, CDR2 FQNEAQ (reference sequence). This CDR3 reads CASSLGTAGTQHF. The CDR3 DNA follows: TGTGCCAGCAGTCTAGGAACCGCCGGGACCCAGCATTTT.

The chain combines TRBV11-2 with TRBJ2-7; 9 bases line up with TRBD1. Germline CDR1 SGHAT, CDR2 FQNNGV. CDR3 length equals 15 residues. V lost 7 bases and J lost 2; bases outside the gene matches: 9. The CDR3 sequence is CASNKNRDRAYEQYF. CDR3 coding DNA: TGTGCCAGCAACAAAAACCGGGACAGGGCCTACGAGCAGTACTTC.

This rearrangement joins TRBV29-1 to TRBJ2-2, with unresolved D. Trimming took 6 bases from V and 4 from J, leaving 6 bases between them. From germline, CDR1 is SQVTM and CDR2 ANQGSEA. The length of the CDR3 is 11 residues. This chain's CDR3 is CSVTSTGELFF. CDR3 DNA sequence: TGCAGCGTCACAAGCACCGGGGAGCTGTTTTTT.

This chain links TRBV18 with TRBJ2-7; D is perhaps TRBD1 or TRBD2 (5 bases each). The CDR3 is 14 amino acids. Trimming removed 3 bases at V and 5 bases at J, with 14 bases between. Germline V gives CDR1 KGHSH, CDR2 LQKENI. CDR3 sequence (DNA): TGTGCCAGCTCACCGGGGACCGCAGGCGACGAGCAGTACTTC. Translated: CASSPGTAGDEQYF. Full variable domain (rest looked up from reference TRBV18 and TRBJ2-7): NAGVMQNPRHLVRRRGQEARLRCSPMKGHSHVYWYRQLPEEGLKFMVYLQKENIIDESGMPKERFSAEFPKEGPSILRIQQVVRGDSAAYFCASSPGTAGDEQYFGPGTRLTVT.

The gene calls are TRBV7-6 and TRBJ1-3; 7 nucleotides line up with TRBD1. Per germline, CDR1 SGHVS and CDR2 FNYEAQ. J lost 11 bases, V lost 6 bases, and 13 bases had no gene match. There are 14 residues in the CDR3. CDR3 loop: CASRPRDRPWAIYF. The CDR3 nucleotides are TGTGCCAGCAGACCCCGGGACAGACCTTGGGCCATATATTTT.

The V gene is TRBV19, the J gene TRBJ1-2; tentatively, D is TRBD1 (5 bases). Germline V gene lookup returns CDR1 LNHDA and CDR2 SQIVND (reference sequence). There are 13 residues in the CDR3. V gave up 3 bases and J gave up 3 bases, with 8 bases separating them. The CDR3 DNA is TGTGCCAGTAGTATCGACAGATACTATGGCTACACCTTC. Residues: CASSIDRYYGYTF.

The chain employs TRBV11-2 and TRBJ2-7; D is perhaps TRBD2 (5 bases). Looked up from germline, CDR1 is SGHAT and CDR2 is FQNNGV. The ends were cut back, 3 bases at V and 1 base at J, with 10 bases in the middle. This CDR3 is 14 amino acids long. In DNA, the CDR3 is TGTGCCAGCAGCTTGCCCGGGGTTTCCTACGAGCAGTACTTC. Its translation: CASSLPGVSYEQYF.